This T cell receptor beta chain was profiled in a study of T cell changes during pregnancy in multiple sclerosis. Using immunoSEQ multiplex PCR, the repertoire was profiled, and TCRdb retains in-frame clones only, with some absent. This sample has 100,000 or so clones; over 85% occur once, and the top ten carry 1.5% to 2%. This CDR3 spans 13 amino acids. Trimming pared 6 bases from V and 3 bases from J, leaving 11 bases between. Germline V gene data show CDR1 as LNHDA and CDR2 as SQIVND (reference sequence). This clone has only one observation. The chain couples TRBV19 to TRBJ2-5, with TRBD1 as a possible D gene (6 bases). The source was peripheral blood, collected after pregnancy. The receptor was derived from a female donor in good health, enrolled as a control in a pregnancy study. Written as DNA, the CDR3 is TGTGCCAGTAGCCAACAGGGTAAAGAGACCCAGTACTTC. Amino acid sequence: CASSQQGKETQYF.